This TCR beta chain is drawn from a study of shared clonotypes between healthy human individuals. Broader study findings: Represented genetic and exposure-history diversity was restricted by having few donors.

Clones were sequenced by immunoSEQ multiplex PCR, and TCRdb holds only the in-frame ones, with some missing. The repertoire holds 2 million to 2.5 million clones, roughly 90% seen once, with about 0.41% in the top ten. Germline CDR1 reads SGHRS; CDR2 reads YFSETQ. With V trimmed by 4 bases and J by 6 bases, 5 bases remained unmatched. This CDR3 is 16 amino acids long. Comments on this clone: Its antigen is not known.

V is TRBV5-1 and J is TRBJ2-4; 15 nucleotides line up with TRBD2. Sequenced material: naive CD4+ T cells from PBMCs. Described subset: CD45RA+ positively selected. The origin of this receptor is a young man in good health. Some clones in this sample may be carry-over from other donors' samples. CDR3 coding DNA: TGCGCCAGCAGCCCGGGACTAGCGGGGGGCCGAAACATTCAGTACTTC. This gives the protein CASSPGLAGGRNIQYF.